This record looks at one T cell receptor beta chain sequence and its context. V gave up 3 bases and J gave up 4 bases; unmatched junction bases: 2. This CDR3 contains 14 residues. The germline gives CDR1 SGHKS, CDR2 YYEKEE (reference sequence). As handled by the study authors: Amplification from reference gene primers served as the basis for estimated nucleated cell counts. Repertoires were generated with immunoSEQ multiplex PCR, while TCRdb's copy carries only in-frame clones and drops some. Clone size and V and J calls were adopted from that table, with D and trimming inferred from the DNA. The sample contains tens of thousands of clones, more than 85% of which appear only once. The sample originates from a study of blood T cell repertoires in COVID-19. Turning to the study itself: PBMCs, B-cell-depleted T cells, or T cells were the source of the cDNA or gDNA that made up the material.

The sample taken for sequencing was peripheral blood. This chain joins TRBV5-5 and TRBJ1-5; 9 bases line up with TRBD1. The clonotype was recovered from a human donor with active COVID-19. The donor label of this sample is uncertain. In nucleotides, the CDR3 is TGTGCCAGCAGCTGGGGACAGGGAAATCAGCCCCAGCATTTT. This gives the protein CASSWGQGNQPQHF.